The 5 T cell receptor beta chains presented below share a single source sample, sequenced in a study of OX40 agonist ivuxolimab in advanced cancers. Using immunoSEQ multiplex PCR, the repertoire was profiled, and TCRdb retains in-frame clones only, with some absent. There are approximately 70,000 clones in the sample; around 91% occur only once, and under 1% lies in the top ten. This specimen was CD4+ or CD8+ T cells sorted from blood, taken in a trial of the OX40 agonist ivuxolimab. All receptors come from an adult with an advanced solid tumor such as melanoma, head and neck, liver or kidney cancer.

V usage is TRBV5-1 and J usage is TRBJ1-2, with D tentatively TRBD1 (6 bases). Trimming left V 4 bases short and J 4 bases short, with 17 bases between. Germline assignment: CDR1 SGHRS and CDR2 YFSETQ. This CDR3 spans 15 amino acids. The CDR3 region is CASSPGQSLAYGYTF. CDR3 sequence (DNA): TGCGCCAGCAGCCCTGGACAGAGCCTAGCCTATGGCTACACCTTC. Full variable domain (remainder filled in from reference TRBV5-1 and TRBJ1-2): KAGVTQTPRYLIKTRGQQVTLSCSPISGHRSVSWYQQTPGQGLQFLFEYFSETQRNKGNFPGRFSGRQFSNSRSEMNVSTLELGDSALYLCASSPGQSLAYGYTFGSGTRLTVV.

The CDR3 sequence is CASSYGGGTYEQYF. The CDR3 coding sequence is TGTGCCAGCAGCTACGGGGGCGGAACGTACGAGCAGTACTTC. The chain joins TRBV7-9 to TRBJ2-7; the D call may be TRBD1 or TRBD2 (6 bases each). CDR3 length: 14 residues. The germline gives CDR1 SEHNR, CDR2 FQNEAQ (reference sequence). V was clipped by 4 bases and J by 4 bases, with 14 bases between them.

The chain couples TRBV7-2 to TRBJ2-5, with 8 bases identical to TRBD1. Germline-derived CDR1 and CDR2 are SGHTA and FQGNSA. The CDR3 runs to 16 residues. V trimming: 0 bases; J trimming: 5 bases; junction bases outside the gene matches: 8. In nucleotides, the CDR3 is TGTGCCAGCAGCTTAGCGCCAGGGGGCGTGGGTGAGACCCAGTACTTC. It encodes CASSLAPGGVGETQYF. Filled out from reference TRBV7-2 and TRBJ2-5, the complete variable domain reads GAGVSQSPSNKVTEKGKDVELRCDPISGHTALYWYRQSLGQGLEFLIYFQGNSAPDKSGLPSDRFSAERTGGSVSTLTIQRTQQEDSAVYLCASSLAPGGVGETQYFGPGTRLLVL.

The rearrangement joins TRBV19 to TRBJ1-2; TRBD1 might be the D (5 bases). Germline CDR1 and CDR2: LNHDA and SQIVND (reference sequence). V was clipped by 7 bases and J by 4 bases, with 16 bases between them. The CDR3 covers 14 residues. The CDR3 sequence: CASTLRGVSYGYTF. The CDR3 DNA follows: TGTGCCAGTACCCTGAGGGGCGTGTCCTATGGCTACACCTTC.

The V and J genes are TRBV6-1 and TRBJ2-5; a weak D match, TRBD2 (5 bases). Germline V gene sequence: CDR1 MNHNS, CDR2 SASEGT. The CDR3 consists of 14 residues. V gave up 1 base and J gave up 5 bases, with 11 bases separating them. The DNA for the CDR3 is TGTGCCAGCAGTGAAGTTCTAGCCGGCGAGACCCAGTACTTC. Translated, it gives CASSEVLAGETQYF.